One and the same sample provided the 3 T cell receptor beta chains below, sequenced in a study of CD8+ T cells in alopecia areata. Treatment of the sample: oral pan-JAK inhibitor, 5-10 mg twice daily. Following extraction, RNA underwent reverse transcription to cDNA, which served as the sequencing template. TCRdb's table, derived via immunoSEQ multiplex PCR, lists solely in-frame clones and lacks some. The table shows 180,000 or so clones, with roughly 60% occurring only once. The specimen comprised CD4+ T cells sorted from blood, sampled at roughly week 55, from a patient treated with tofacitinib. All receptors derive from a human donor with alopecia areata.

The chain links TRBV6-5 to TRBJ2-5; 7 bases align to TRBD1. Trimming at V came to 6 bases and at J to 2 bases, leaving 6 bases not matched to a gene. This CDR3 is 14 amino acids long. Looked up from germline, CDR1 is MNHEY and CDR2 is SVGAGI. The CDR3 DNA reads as TGTGCCAGCAGAGCGGACAGGCCTCAAGAGACCCAGTACTTC. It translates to CASRADRPQETQYF.

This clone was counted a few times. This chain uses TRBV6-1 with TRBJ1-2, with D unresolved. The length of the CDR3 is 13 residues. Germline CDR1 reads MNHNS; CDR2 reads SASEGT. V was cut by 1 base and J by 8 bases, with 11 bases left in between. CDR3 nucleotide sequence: TGTGCCAGCAGTGAAGACTCGGGGAGGGGCTACACCTTC. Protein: CASSEDSGRGYTF.

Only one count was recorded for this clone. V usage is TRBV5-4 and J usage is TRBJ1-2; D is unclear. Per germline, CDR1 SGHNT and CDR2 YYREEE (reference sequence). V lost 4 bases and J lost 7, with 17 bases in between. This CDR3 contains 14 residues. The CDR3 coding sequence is TGTGCCAGCAGCCTACCCACGAGGGCAGGTGGCTACACCTTC. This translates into CASSLPTRAGGYTF.